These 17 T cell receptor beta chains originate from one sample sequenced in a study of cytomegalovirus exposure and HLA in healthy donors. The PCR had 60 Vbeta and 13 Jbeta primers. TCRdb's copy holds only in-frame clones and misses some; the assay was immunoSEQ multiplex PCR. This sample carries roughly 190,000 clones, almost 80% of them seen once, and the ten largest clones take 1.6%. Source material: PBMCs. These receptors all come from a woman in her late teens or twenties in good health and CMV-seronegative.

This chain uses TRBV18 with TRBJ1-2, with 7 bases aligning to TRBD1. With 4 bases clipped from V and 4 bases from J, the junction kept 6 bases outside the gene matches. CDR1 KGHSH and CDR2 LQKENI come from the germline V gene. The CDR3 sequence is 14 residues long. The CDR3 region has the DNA TGTGCCAGCTCACTTTCCGGGACAGCCTATGGCTACACCTTC. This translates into CASSLSGTAYGYTF. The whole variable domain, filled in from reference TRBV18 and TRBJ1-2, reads NAGVMQNPRHLVRRRGQEARLRCSPMKGHSHVYWYRQLPEEGLKFMVYLQKENIIDESGMPKERFSAEFPKEGPSILRIQQVVRGDSAAYFCASSLSGTAYGYTFGSGTRLTVV.

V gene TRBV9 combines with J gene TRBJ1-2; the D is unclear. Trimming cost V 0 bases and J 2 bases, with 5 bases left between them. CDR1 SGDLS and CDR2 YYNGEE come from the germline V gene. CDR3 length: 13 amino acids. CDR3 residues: CASSVVVNYGYTF. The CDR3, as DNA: TGTGCCAGCAGCGTAGTAGTGAACTATGGCTACACCTTC.

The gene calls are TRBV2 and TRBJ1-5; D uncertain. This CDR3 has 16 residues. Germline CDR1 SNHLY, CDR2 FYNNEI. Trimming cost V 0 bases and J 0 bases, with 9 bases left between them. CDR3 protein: CASSEAEAYSNQPQHF. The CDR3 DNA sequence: TGTGCCAGCAGTGAAGCGGAGGCATATAGCAATCAGCCCCAGCATTTT.

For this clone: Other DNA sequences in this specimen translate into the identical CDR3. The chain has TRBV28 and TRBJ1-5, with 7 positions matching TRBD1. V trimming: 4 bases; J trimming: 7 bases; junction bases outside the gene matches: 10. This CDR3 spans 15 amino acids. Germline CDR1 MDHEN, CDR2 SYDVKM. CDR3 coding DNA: TGTGCCAGCAGTTCTCCCGACAGGGTGCAACAGCCCCAGCATTTT. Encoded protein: CASSSPDRVQQPQHF.

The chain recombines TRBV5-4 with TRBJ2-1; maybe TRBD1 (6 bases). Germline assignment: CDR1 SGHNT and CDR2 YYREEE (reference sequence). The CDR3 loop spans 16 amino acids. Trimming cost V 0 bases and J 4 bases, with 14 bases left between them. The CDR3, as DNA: TGTGCCAGCAGCTTGGAGGAAGGGGGACCTTACAATGAGCAGTTCTTC. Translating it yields CASSLEEGGPYNEQFF.

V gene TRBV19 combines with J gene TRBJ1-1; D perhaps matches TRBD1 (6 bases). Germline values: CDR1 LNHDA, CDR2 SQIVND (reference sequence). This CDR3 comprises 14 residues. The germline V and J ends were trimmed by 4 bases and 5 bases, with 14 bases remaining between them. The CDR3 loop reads CASSTVQGRTEAFF. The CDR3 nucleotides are TGTGCCAGTAGTACGGTACAGGGTCGGACTGAAGCTTTCTTT.

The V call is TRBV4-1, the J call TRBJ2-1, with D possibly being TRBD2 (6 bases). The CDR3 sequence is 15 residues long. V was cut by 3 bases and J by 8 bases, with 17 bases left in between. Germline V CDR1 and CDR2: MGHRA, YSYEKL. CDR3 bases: TGCGCCAGCAGCCAGACGGGACTGCCCGTGGATGAGCAGTTCTTC. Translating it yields CASSQTGLPVDEQFF.

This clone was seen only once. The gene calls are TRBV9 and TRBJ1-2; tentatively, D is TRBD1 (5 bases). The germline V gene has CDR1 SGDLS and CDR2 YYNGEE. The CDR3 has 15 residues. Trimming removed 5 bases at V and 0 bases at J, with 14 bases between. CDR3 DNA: TGTGCCAGCAGAGACCCGACAGAGACTAACTATGGCTACACCTTC. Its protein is CASRDPTETNYGYTF.

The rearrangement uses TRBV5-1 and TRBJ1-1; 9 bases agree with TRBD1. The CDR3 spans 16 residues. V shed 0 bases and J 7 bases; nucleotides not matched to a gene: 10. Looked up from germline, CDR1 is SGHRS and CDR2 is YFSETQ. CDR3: CASSLDPGTGLDEAFF. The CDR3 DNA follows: TGCGCCAGCAGCTTGGATCCCGGGACAGGGCTGGATGAAGCTTTCTTT.

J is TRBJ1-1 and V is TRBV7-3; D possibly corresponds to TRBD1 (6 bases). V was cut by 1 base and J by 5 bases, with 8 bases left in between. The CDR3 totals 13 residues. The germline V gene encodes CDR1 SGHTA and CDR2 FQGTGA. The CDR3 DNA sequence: TGTGCCAGCAGCTTAAGGGGGCGAACTGAAGCTTTCTTT. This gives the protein CASSLRGRTEAFF. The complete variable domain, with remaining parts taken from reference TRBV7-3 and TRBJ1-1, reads GAGVSQTPSNKVTEKGKYVELRCDPISGHTALYWYRQSLGQGPEFLIYFQGTGAADDSGLPNDRFFAVRPEGSVSTLKIQRTERGDSAVYLCASSLRGRTEAFFGQGTRLTVV.

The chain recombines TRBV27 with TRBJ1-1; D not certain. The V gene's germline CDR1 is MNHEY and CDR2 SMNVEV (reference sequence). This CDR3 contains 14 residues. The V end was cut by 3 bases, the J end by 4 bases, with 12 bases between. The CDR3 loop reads CASSLAGDTTEAFF. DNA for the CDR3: TGTGCCAGCAGTTTGGCCGGGGATACCACTGAAGCTTTCTTT.

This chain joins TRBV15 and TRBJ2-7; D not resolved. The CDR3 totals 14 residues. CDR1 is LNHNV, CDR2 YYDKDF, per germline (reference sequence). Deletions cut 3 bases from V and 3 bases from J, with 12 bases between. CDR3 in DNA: TGTGCCACCAGCAGGTATGACTCCAGCTACGAGCAGTACTTC. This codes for CATSRYDSSYEQYF.

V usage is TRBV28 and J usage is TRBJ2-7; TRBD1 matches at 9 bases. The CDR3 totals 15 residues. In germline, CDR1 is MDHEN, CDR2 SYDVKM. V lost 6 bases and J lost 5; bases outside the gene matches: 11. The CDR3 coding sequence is TGTGCCAGCAGGTTTACCGGGACAGGGAACGACGAGCAGTACTTC. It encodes CASRFTGTGNDEQYF.

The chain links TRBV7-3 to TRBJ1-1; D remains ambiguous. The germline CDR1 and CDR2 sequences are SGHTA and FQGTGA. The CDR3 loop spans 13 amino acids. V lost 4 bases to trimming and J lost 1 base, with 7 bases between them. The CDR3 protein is CASSSFGNTEAFF. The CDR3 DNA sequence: TGTGCCAGCAGCTCCTTCGGGAACACTGAAGCTTTCTTT.

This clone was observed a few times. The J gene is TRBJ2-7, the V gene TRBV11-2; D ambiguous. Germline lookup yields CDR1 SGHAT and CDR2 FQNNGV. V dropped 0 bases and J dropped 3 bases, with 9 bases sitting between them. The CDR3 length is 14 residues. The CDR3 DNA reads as TGTGCCAGCAGCTTAGATCAAGAGTTCTACGAGCAGTACTTC. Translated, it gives CASSLDQEFYEQYF.

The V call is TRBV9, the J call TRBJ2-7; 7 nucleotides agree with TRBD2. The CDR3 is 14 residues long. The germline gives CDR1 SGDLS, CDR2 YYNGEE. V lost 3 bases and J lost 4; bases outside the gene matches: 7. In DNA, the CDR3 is TGTGCCAGCAGCGGAGGACCGCGGGGGTACGAGCAGTACTTC. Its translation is CASSGGPRGYEQYF.

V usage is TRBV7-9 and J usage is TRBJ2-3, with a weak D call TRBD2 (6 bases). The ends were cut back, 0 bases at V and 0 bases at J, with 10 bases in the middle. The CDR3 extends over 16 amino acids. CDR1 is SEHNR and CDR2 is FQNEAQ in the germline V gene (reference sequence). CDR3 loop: CASSLAGTASTDTQYF. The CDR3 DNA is TGTGCCAGCAGCTTAGCGGGGACTGCAAGCACAGATACGCAGTATTTT.